This T cell receptor (beta chain) was recovered during a study of T cells expressing NK-cell markers (dated by TCRdb to about 2020). As for the study more broadly: Fewer than ten donors provided sorted CD3+CD56+NKG2C+, CD3+CD56+NKG2C- and CD3+CD56-NKG2C+ T-cell subsets, whose TCR beta-chain repertoires were profiled. Illumina HiSeq 2000/2500, MiSeq or NextSeq was used to sequence libraries as 2 x 150 bp reads. The study sequenced eight donors, all healthy volunteers chosen at random: three men and five women. Among the eight sequenced donors, only one was HCMV-seronegative, while the other seven were HCMV-seropositive. The full study reports these points: Whether the expanded NKG2C-expressing T cell clones were specific for HCMV antigens was left unclear. Those dominant clonotypes were again the most abundant among CD3+CD56-NKG2C+ cells in four donors, at roughly 28.3-65%. In six donors, the dominant CD3+CD56+NKG2C+ clonotypes were among the top 10 CD8+ clonotypes and accounted for about 1.0-7.5% of CD8+ T cells.

As to this clonotype: The antigen it binds to is not known.

To determine HCMV serostatus, a commercial ELISA kit was used to detect HCMV-specific IgG in serum. Peripheral blood mononuclear cells were isolated from blood by Ficoll density gradient centrifugation. The CDR1 and CDR2 encoded by the germline V gene are SGHAT and FQNNGV. CDR3 length: 16 amino acids, cysteine to phenylalanine. The nucleotide record is missing. Data came from an Illumina HiSeq 2000. The TCR beta cDNA libraries were made using 5'RACE template switching, a step that added both a universal primer site and unique molecular identifiers. cDNA synthesis was primed from the TCR beta constant segment, followed by two successive PCR amplification steps. The original methods were these. MIGEC was used to demultiplex reads and group reads by UMI, and MiTCR was used to assemble and quantify clonotypes. To exclude erroneous sequences, only TCR cDNA sequences supported by at least two reads were retained. The tcR package was used for downstream repertoire analysis, and clonotypes were matched across fractions by CDR3 nucleotide sequence plus V segment. Antigen specificity was annotated against VDJdb with VDJmatch, allowing one amino acid substitution in CDR3. With the reads reprocessed by TCRdb, a single entry stands for each CDR3 protein sequence and no DNA is reported. V and J calls and clone size were set by TCRdb, not the authors. This specimen's table enumerates about 400,000 distinct CDR3 sequences. The top ten clonotypes cover about 10% of the sample.

This sequence uses TRBV11-2 and TRBJ2-1; TCRdb indicates TRBD1, and absent DNA this call remains unverified. Specimen: blood T cells: a sorted CD56 or NKG2C T cell subset, CD4+ or CD8+ T cells, or bulk PBMC T cells (not recorded which). The source is a woman aged 50 to 60 in good health. Donor details come from another sample of the same person, matched by shared clones. For the CDR3, the sequence is CASSSTGTRSYNEQFF.